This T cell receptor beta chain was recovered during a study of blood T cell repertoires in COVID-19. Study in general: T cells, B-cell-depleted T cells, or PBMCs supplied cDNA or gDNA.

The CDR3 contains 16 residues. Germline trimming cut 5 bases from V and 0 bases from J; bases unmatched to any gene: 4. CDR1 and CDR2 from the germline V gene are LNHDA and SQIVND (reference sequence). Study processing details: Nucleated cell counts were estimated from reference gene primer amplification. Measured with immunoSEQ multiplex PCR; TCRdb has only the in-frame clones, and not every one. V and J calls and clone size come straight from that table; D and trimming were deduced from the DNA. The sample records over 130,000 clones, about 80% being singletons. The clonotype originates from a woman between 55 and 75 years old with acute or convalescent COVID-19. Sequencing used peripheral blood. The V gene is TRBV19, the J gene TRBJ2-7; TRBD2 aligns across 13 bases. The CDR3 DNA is TGTGCCAGTAGTCGAGGACTAGCGGGAGACTCCTACGAGCAGTACTTC. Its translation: CASSRGLAGDSYEQYF.